These 10 T cell receptor beta chains originate from one sample sequenced in a study of control samples from healthy donors and cancer patients (dated by TCRdb to 2020 to 2021). Library creation used the immunoSEQ multiplex PCR assay. TCRdb provides this immuneACCESS table in a form limited to in-frame rearrangements. Some clones are lacking; in checked studies, under half of them reflect an unresolved V gene, and why the rest are absent is not known. The sample records almost 90,000 clones, around nine tenths of which are singletons. The ten largest account for under 25% of the sample. Material for sequencing was blood. These TCRs come from a man in his thirties or forties in good health.

V usage is TRBV5-4 and J usage is TRBJ2-7; 7 bases match TRBD1. The CDR3 runs to 15 residues. With 3 bases clipped from V and 2 bases from J, the junction kept 8 bases outside the gene matches. Germline CDR1 SGHNT, CDR2 YYREEE (reference sequence). DNA of the CDR3: TGTGCCAGCAGCTCGCCCCGGGACAGAACCTACGAGCAGTACTTC. Translated: CASSSPRDRTYEQYF.

This clone turned up a few times. The chain joins TRBV5-1 to TRBJ1-1, with unresolved D. V shed 2 bases and J shed 1 base, with 9 bases lying between them. The CDR3 consists of 14 residues. CDR1 SGHRS and CDR2 YFSETQ come from the germline V gene. The CDR3 sequence is CASSLGPGNTEAFF. The CDR3 DNA sequence: TGCGCCAGCAGCTTAGGGCCGGGGAACACTGAAGCTTTCTTT.

This clone turned up a few times. This chain links TRBV6-5 with TRBJ1-2, with TRBD1 identical over 8 bases. The V segment lost 5 bases and the J segment 7 bases; nucleotides outside the gene matches: 9. CDR3 length: 14 amino acids. The V gene's germline CDR1 is MNHEY and CDR2 SVGAGI. CDR3 sequence reads: CASSLGTGGSGYTF. DNA for the CDR3: TGTGCCAGCAGTCTAGGGACAGGCGGTAGTGGCTACACCTTC.

The V and J genes are TRBV27 and TRBJ1-3, with D possibly matching TRBD1 (5 bases). Germline CDR1 is MNHEY and CDR2 is SMNVEV (reference sequence). V was shortened by 6 bases and J by 0 bases, with 12 bases between the two germline ends. This CDR3 has 15 amino acids. The CDR3: CASSRDVGSGNTIYF. CDR3 in DNA: TGTGCCAGCAGCCGGGACGTCGGCTCTGGAAACACCATATATTTT.

The rearrangement joins TRBV24-1 to TRBJ2-3; D unresolved. Between the trimmed V and J ends, which lost 3 bases and 2 bases, there was a span of 14 bases. The V gene's germline CDR1 is KGHDR and CDR2 SFDVKD. This CDR3 is built from 16 residues. The CDR3 loop is CATSDVTPGNTDTQYF. As DNA, the CDR3 is TGTGCCACCAGTGATGTGACTCCTGGGAACACAGATACGCAGTATTTT.

The chain links TRBV29-1 to TRBJ1-3, with D hard to call. This CDR3 has 12 residues. Trimming stripped 4 bases from V and 1 base from J, with 5 bases between. Looked up from germline, CDR1 is SQVTM and CDR2 is ANQGSEA. CDR3 bases: TGCAGCGTTGCTTTTTCTGGAAACACCATATATTTT. Its protein product is CSVAFSGNTIYF. Combining the CDR3 with reference TRBV29-1 and TRBJ1-3 gives the whole variable domain SAVISQKPSRDICQRGTSLTIQCQVDSQVTMMFWYRQQPGQSLTLIATANQGSEATYESGFVIDKFPISRPNLTFSTLTVSNMSPEDSSIYLCSVAFSGNTIYFGEGSWLTVV.

The rearrangement uses TRBV6-2 or TRBV6-3 and TRBJ1-1; D gene unclear. Per germline, CDR1 MNHEY and CDR2 SVGEGT. V was clipped by 2 bases and J by 0 bases, with 4 bases between them. This CDR3 is built from 13 residues. For the CDR3, the DNA is TGTGCCAGCAGTTACAGGTTGAACACTGAAGCTTTCTTT. Protein sequence: CASSYRLNTEAFF.

This clone was seen more than once but under ten times. This chain connects TRBV10-3 to TRBJ2-3; 8 bases map to TRBD2. Looked up from germline, CDR1 is ENHRY and CDR2 is SYGVKD. There are 14 residues in the CDR3. Unmatched junction bases numbered 5, after V lost 7 bases and J lost 2 bases. DNA of the CDR3: TGTGCCATCAAGGGACTAGGGAACACAGATACGCAGTATTTT. Translation: CAIKGLGNTDTQYF.

The V call is TRBV6-1, the J call TRBJ1-5, with D possibly being TRBD1 (5 bases). This CDR3 is 16 amino acids long. The V gene's germline CDR1 is MNHNS and CDR2 SASEGT. Trimming removed 0 bases from V and 1 base from J, with 10 bases in between. The CDR3 region is CASSEAAGVSNQPQHF. CDR3 DNA: TGTGCCAGCAGTGAAGCTGCGGGGGTGAGCAATCAGCCCCAGCATTTT.

The chain has TRBV18 and TRBJ2-2; TRBD2 is a possible D gene (5 bases). Trimming shortened V by 3 bases and J by 4 bases, and 15 bases separated the two germline ends. CDR3 length equals 16 residues. CDR1 is KGHSH, CDR2 LQKENI, per germline. DNA for the CDR3: TGTGCCAGCTCACCCGGGTACGGAGGACGCACCGGGGAGCTGTTTTTT. Its translation is CASSPGYGGRTGELFF. Based on the CDR3 plus reference TRBV18 and TRBJ2-2, the full variable domain is NAGVMQNPRHLVRRRGQEARLRCSPMKGHSHVYWYRQLPEEGLKFMVYLQKENIIDESGMPKERFSAEFPKEGPSILRIQQVVRGDSAAYFCASSPGYGGRTGELFFGEGSRLTVL.